A single T cell receptor (beta chain) is shown here with its context. This PCR relied on a set of 60 Vbeta primers and 13 Jbeta primers. Generated by immunoSEQ multiplex PCR, the TCRdb table keeps only in-frame clones and is missing some. The repertoire holds under 150,000 clones, with 75% to 85% as singletons. This record comes from a study of cytomegalovirus exposure and HLA in healthy donors. Trimming took 7 bases from V and 1 from J, leaving 6 bases between them. The CDR3 is made up of 12 amino acids. Germline values: CDR1 MDHEN, CDR2 SYDVKM. This TCR was sampled from a woman in her thirties or forties in good health and CMV-seropositive. The sample comprised PBMCs. V usage is TRBV28 and J usage is TRBJ2-3; D gene unclear. The CDR3 loop is CASTRGTDTQYF. For the CDR3, the DNA is TGTGCCAGCACACGGGGCACAGATACGCAGTATTTT.